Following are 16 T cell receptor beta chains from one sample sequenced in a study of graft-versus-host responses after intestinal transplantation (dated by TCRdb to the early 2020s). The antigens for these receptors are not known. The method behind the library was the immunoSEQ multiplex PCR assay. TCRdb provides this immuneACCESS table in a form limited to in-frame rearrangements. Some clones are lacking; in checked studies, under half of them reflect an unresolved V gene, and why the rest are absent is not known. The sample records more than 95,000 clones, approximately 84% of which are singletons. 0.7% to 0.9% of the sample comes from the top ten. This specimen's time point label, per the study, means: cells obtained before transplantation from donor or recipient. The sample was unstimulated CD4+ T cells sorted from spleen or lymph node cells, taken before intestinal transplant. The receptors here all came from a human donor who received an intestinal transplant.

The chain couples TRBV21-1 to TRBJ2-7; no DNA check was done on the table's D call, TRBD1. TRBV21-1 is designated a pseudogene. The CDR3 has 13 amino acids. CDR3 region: CASSEQGPYEQYF. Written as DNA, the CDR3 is TGTGCCAGCAGCGAACAGGGCCCCTACGAGCAGTACTTC.

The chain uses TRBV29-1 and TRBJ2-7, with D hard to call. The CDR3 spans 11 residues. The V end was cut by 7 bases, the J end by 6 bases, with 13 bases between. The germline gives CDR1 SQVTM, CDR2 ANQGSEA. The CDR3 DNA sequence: TGCAGCGCCCAATCCCTGGGCGAGCAGTACTTC. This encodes CSAQSLGEQYF.

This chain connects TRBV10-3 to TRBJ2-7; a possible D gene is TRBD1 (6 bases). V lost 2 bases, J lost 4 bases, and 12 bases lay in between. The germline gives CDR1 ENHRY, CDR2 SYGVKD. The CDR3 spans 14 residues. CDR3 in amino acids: CAISEVGTSYEQYF. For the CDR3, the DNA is TGTGCCATCAGTGAGGTCGGGACATCTTACGAGCAGTACTTC.

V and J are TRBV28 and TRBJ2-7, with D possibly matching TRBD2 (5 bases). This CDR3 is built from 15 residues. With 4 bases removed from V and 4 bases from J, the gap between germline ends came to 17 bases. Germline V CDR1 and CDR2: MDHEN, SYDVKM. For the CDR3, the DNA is TGTGCCAGCAGTTCCAGACTACAGAGGAGTTACGAGCAGTACTTC. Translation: CASSSRLQRSYEQYF. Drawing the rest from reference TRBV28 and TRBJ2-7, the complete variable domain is DVKVTQSSRYLVKRTGEKVFLECVQDMDHENMFWYRQDPGLGLRLIYFSYDVKMKEKGDIPEGYSVSREKKERFSLILESASTNQTSMYLCASSSRLQRSYEQYFGPGTRLTVT.

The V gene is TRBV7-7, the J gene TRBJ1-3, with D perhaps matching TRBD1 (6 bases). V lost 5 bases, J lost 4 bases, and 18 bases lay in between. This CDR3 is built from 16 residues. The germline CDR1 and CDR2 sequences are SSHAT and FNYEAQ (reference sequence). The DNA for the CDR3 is TGTGCCAGCAGCGCAAGATTAACAGGGATCGGAAACACCATATATTTT. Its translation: CASSARLTGIGNTIYF.

CDR3 in DNA: TGTGCCAGCAGCTACGGACTAGCGGGAGCAGAGACCCAGTACTTC. As protein: CASSYGLAGAETQYF. The chain links TRBV9 to TRBJ2-5, with TRBD2 matching 13 bases. V shed 4 bases, J shed 4 bases, and the junction held 4 bases outside the gene matches. Germline CDR1 is SGDLS and CDR2 is YYNGEE. This CDR3 is built from 15 residues.

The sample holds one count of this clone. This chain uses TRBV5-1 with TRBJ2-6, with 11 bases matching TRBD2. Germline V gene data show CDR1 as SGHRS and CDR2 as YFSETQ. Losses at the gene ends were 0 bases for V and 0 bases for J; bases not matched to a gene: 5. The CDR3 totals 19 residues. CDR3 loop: CASSLETSGVFSGANVLTF. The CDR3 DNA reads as TGCGCCAGCAGCTTGGAGACTAGCGGGGTTTTCTCTGGGGCCAACGTCCTGACTTTC. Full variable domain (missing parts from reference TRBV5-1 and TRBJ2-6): KAGVTQTPRYLIKTRGQQVTLSCSPISGHRSVSWYQQTPGQGLQFLFEYFSETQRNKGNFPGRFSGRQFSNSRSEMNVSTLELGDSALYLCASSLETSGVFSGANVLTFGAGSRLTVL.

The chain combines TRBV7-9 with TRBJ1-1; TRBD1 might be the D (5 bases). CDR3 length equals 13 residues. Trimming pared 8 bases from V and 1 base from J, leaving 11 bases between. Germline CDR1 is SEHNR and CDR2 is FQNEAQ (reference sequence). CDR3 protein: CASEGATNTEAFF. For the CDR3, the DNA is TGTGCCAGCGAAGGGGCGACGAACACTGAAGCTTTCTTT.

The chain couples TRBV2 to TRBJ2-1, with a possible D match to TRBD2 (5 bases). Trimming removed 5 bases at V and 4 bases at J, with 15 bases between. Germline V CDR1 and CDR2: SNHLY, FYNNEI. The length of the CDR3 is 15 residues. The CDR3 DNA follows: TGTGCCAGCAGTCCCCCTGAGGCGGGTTACAATGAGCAGTTCTTC. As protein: CASSPPEAGYNEQFF.

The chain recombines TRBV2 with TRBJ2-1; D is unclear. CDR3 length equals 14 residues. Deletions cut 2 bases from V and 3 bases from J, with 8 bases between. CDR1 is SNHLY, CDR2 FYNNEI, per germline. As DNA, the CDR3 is TGTGCCAGCAGTGAACAAAGTCACTACAATGAGCAGTTCTTC. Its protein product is CASSEQSHYNEQFF.

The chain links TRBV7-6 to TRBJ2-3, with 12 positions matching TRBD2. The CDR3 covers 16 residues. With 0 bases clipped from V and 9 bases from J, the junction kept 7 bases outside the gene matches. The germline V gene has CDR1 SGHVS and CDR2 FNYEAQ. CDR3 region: CASSLASSGGVGTQYF. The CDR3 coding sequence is TGTGCCAGCAGCTTAGCGTCTAGCGGGGGGGTGGGAACGCAGTATTTT.

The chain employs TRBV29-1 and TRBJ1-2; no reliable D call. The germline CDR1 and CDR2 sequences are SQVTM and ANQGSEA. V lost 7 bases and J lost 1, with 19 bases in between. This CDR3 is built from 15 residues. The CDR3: CSAPGVIGDNYGYTF. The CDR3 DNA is TGCAGCGCCCCTGGGGTCATCGGTGATAACTATGGCTACACCTTC.

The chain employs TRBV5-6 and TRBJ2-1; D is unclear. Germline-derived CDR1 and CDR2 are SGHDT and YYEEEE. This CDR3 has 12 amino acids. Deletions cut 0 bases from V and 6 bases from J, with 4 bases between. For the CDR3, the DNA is TGTGCCAGCAGCTTGGCAGGCAATGAGCAGTTCTTC. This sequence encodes CASSLAGNEQFF.

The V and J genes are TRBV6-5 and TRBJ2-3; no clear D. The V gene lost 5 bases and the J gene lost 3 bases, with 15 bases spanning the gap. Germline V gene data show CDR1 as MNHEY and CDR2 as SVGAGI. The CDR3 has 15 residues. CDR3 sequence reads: CASSPRAAWTDTQYF. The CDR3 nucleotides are TGTGCCAGCAGTCCCCGGGCAGCTTGGACAGATACGCAGTATTTT.

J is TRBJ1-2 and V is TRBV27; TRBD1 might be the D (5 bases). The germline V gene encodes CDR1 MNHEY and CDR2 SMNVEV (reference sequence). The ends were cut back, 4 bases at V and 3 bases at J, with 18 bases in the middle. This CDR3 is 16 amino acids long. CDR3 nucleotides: TGTGCCAGCAGTTCCTCCCCTCGGGGGAGGGACTATGGCTACACCTTC. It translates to CASSSSPRGRDYGYTF.

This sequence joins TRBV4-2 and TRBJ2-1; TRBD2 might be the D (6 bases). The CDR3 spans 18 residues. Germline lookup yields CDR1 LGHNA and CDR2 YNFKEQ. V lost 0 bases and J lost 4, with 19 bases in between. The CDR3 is CASSQEGGRGLWYNEQFF. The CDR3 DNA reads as TGTGCCAGCAGCCAAGAAGGTGGGCGGGGCCTTTGGTACAATGAGCAGTTCTTC.